Below are 27 T cell receptor beta chains sequenced from a single sample in a study of control samples from healthy donors and cancer patients (dated by TCRdb to 2018 to 2021). The receptor library was made with the immunoSEQ multiplex PCR assay. In its TCRdb copy, this immuneACCESS table keeps in-frame sequences only and misses some clones. Where compared with another copy, unresolved V genes explain less than half of these, and the others have no known cause. Counted in this sample were 120,000 or so clones; about 86% of them appeared once. About 12% of the sample lies in the top ten. The material sequenced was blood. The source is a man aged 25 to 45 in good health.

The chain employs TRBV10-3 and TRBJ2-1; TRBD1 agrees at 12 bases. The length of the CDR3 is 16 residues. The V segment lost 10 bases and the J segment 7 bases; nucleotides outside the gene matches: 14. Germline V gives CDR1 ENHRY, CDR2 SYGVKD. The CDR3 spells CATEASGTGGENEQFF. The CDR3 nucleotides read TGTGCCACGGAGGCGTCCGGGACAGGGGGCGAAAATGAGCAGTTCTTC.

V is TRBV12-5 and J is TRBJ2-1; 11 bases map to TRBD2. The CDR3 is 15 residues long. Trimming cost V 6 bases and J 4 bases; bases outside gene matches: 5. Germline values: CDR1 LGHNT, CDR2 FRNRAP. CDR3 coding DNA: TGTGCTAGTGGCCGTCTAGCGGGGGGTTACAATGAGCAGTTCTTC. Its protein is CASGRLAGGYNEQFF.

The chain links TRBV5-1 to TRBJ1-2, with D hard to call. Germline loops: CDR1 SGHRS, CDR2 YFSETQ. The CDR3 length is 12 residues. V was trimmed by 0 bases and J by 8 bases, leaving 8 bases between them. The chain's CDR3 is CASSLEGNGYTF. The CDR3 coding sequence is TGCGCCAGCAGCTTGGAAGGCAACGGCTACACCTTC.

The V gene is TRBV12-3 or TRBV12-4, the J gene TRBJ2-2; D call uncertain. Trimming took off 10 bases at V and 0 bases at J, with 6 bases between the two ends. The CDR3 sequence is 12 residues long. The CDR3 here is CATTPNTGELFF. For the CDR3, the DNA is TGTGCCACCACTCCGAACACCGGGGAGCTGTTTTTT.

The chain uses TRBV7-3 and TRBJ2-3; maybe TRBD2 (5 bases). The CDR3 totals 14 residues. The germline V gene has CDR1 SGHTA and CDR2 FQGTGA. The V end was cut by 2 bases, the J end by 5 bases, with 11 bases between. The CDR3 sequence: CASSLGVLGDTQYF. DNA for the CDR3: TGTGCCAGCAGCTTAGGCGTACTAGGAGATACGCAGTATTTT.

J is TRBJ1-5 and V is TRBV29-1; the D gene is possibly TRBD1 (6 bases). Germline V gene sequence: CDR1 SQVTM, CDR2 ANQGSEA. The V end was cut by 6 bases, the J end by 7 bases, with 16 bases between. The CDR3 extends over 13 amino acids. The CDR3 nucleotides are TGCAGCGTCGCCGACAGGTTGAAGCAGCCCCAGCATTTT. This codes for CSVADRLKQPQHF. Filled out from reference TRBV29-1 and TRBJ1-5, the complete variable domain reads SAVISQKPSRDICQRGTSLTIQCQVDSQVTMMFWYRQQPGQSLTLIATANQGSEATYESGFVIDKFPISRPNLTFSTLTVSNMSPEDSSIYLCSVADRLKQPQHFGDGTRLSIL.

CDR3 sequence reads: CASSSLGSYNEQFF. CDR3 bases: TGTGCCAGCAGCTCGCTGGGCTCCTACAATGAGCAGTTCTTC. The chain joins TRBV5-4 to TRBJ2-1; D unclear. The CDR3 extends over 14 amino acids. Germline V gives CDR1 SGHNT, CDR2 YYREEE (reference sequence). Trimming removed 3 bases at V and 0 bases at J, with 7 bases between.

This rearrangement joins TRBV9 to TRBJ2-3, with D possibly being TRBD1 (5 bases). The CDR3 spans 15 residues. Germline CDR1 reads SGDLS; CDR2 reads YYNGEE. V was clipped by 3 bases and J by 0 bases, with 11 bases between them. The CDR3 loop reads CASSEDSPSTDTQYF. CDR3 coding DNA: TGTGCCAGCAGCGAAGACAGCCCTAGCACAGATACGCAGTATTTT.

This sequence joins TRBV28 and TRBJ1-1; 9 positions agree with TRBD1. Trimming at V came to 7 bases and at J to 6 bases, leaving 3 bases not matched to a gene. The CDR3 is 12 amino acids. Germline V gene sequence: CDR1 MDHEN, CDR2 SYDVKM. This CDR3 is CASKGQGSEAFF. The CDR3 coding sequence is TGTGCCAGCAAAGGACAGGGGTCTGAAGCTTTCTTT.

This rearrangement joins TRBV30 to TRBJ2-5; tentative D call: TRBD2 (5 bases). There are 14 residues in the CDR3. Germline V lookup: CDR1 GTSNPN, CDR2 SVGIG (reference sequence). V lost 6 bases and J lost 5, with 19 bases in between. CDR3 in amino acids: CACGVSGLTETQYF. The CDR3 DNA follows: TGTGCCTGCGGGGTCTCAGGTTTGACCGAGACCCAGTACTTC.

The CDR3 sequence: CAWSYIDRGGEAFF. CDR3 nucleotides: TGTGCCTGGAGTTATATTGACAGGGGAGGTGAAGCTTTCTTT. This chain joins TRBV30 and TRBJ1-1, with TRBD1 matching over 8 bases. V dropped 2 bases and J dropped 7; count of bases not matched to a gene: 9. The length of the CDR3 is 14 residues. Germline assignment: CDR1 GTSNPN and CDR2 SVGIG (reference sequence).

This clone was seen only once. This chain links TRBV10-3 with TRBJ2-7; D is ambiguous. Trimming stripped 6 bases from V and 0 bases from J, with 3 bases between. The germline CDR1 and CDR2 sequences are ENHRY and SYGVKD. The CDR3 runs to 11 residues. The CDR3 is CAISDSYEQYV. The CDR3 nucleotides read TGTGCCATCAGCGACTCCTACGAGCAGTACGTC.

A few counts support this clone. J is TRBJ1-4 and V is TRBV5-1, with a possible D match to TRBD1 (6 bases). Germline values: CDR1 SGHRS, CDR2 YFSETQ. The CDR3 extends over 13 amino acids. V was clipped by 0 bases and J by 8 bases, with 8 bases between them. CDR3 DNA: TGCGCCAGCAGCTTGGGCACAGGGGAAAAACTGTTTTTT. It yields the protein CASSLGTGEKLFF.

The chain is built from TRBV2 and TRBJ1-5; tentatively, D is TRBD1 (5 bases). The CDR3 totals 14 residues. Per germline, CDR1 SNHLY and CDR2 FYNNEI. V lost 4 bases, J lost 9 bases, and 16 bases lay in between. This CDR3 is CASSGERVQGPQHF. As DNA, the CDR3 is TGTGCCAGCAGTGGGGAGCGGGTGCAGGGGCCCCAGCATTTT.

In this sample, this clone turned up once. The rearrangement uses TRBV24-1 and TRBJ2-1; no reliable D call. V dropped 5 bases and J dropped 4 bases, with 8 bases sitting between them. Germline CDR1 reads KGHDR; CDR2 reads SFDVKD. The CDR3 spans 13 residues. CDR3 region: CATSGILYNEQFF. For the CDR3, the DNA is TGTGCCACCAGTGGTATTCTTTACAATGAGCAGTTCTTC.

The J gene is TRBJ2-7, the V gene TRBV7-2; TRBD2 might be the D (5 bases). The CDR3 totals 15 residues. CDR1 and CDR2 from the germline V gene are SGHTA and FQGNSA. Trimming pared 6 bases from V and 0 bases from J, leaving 15 bases between. The CDR3 loop is CASSSATLASYEQYF. The CDR3 coding sequence is TGTGCCAGCAGTTCCGCGACCCTAGCCTCCTACGAGCAGTACTTC.

This clone was observed a handful of times. The J gene is TRBJ2-2, the V gene TRBV2; D gene unclear. Germline CDR1 and CDR2: SNHLY and FYNNEI. This CDR3 has 14 amino acids. V was clipped by 2 bases and J by 1 base, with 5 bases between them. The CDR3 DNA is TGTGCCAGCAGTGAATTCAAGAACACCGGGGAGCTGTTTTTT. Translation gives CASSEFKNTGELFF.

The V call is TRBV29-1, the J call TRBJ1-1; D is unresolved. CDR3 size: 14 residues. The V end was cut by 6 bases, the J end by 0 bases, with 14 bases between. CDR1 SQVTM and CDR2 ANQGSEA come from the germline V gene. The CDR3 nucleotides read TGCAGCGTCGGTCGAGGCGGGGTGAACACTGAAGCTTTCTTT. Amino acid sequence: CSVGRGGVNTEAFF.

The chain joins TRBV18 to TRBJ1-4; 7 positions agree with TRBD1. Per germline, CDR1 KGHSH and CDR2 LQKENI. The V segment lost 4 bases and the J segment 11 bases; nucleotides outside the gene matches: 16. The CDR3 has 16 residues. The CDR3 loop reads CASSLDRVGAPLKLFF. The CDR3 DNA reads as TGTGCCAGCTCACTCGACAGGGTGGGAGCGCCGCTTAAACTGTTTTTT.

The chain is built from TRBV12-5 and TRBJ1-5; TRBD1 might be the D (6 bases). There are 16 residues in the CDR3. V lost 7 bases to trimming and J lost 1 base, with 17 bases between them. Germline V gene data show CDR1 as LGHNT and CDR2 as FRNRAP. The CDR3 sequence: CASDHGGGKSNQPQHF. The CDR3 bases are TGTGCTAGTGACCATGGAGGGGGGAAGAGCAATCAGCCCCAGCATTTT.

The chain joins TRBV3-1 (or the pseudogene TRBV3-2) to TRBJ2-7; D not resolved. The length of the CDR3 is 11 residues. Germline V CDR1 and CDR2: LGHDT, YNNKEL (reference sequence). The V and J ends lost 4 bases and 0 bases respectively, with 1 base between them. Here the CDR3 DNA reads TGTGCCAGCAGCCTCTCCTACGAGCAGTACTTC. Amino acid sequence: CASSLSYEQYF.

The rearrangement uses TRBV18 and TRBJ2-1; 12 bases line up with TRBD2. This CDR3 spans 16 amino acids. Germline CDR1 and CDR2: KGHSH and LQKENI. Germline trimming cut 3 bases from V and 15 bases from J; bases unmatched to any gene: 15. The CDR3 sequence: CASSPPSSGGGDSRFF. The CDR3 DNA follows: TGTGCCAGCTCACCTCCTTCTAGCGGGGGGGGCGACTCTAGGTTCTTC.

This sequence joins TRBV9 and TRBJ2-3, with TRBD2 matching 7 bases. This CDR3 contains 16 residues. Germline loops: CDR1 SGDLS, CDR2 YYNGEE. The V and J ends lost 2 bases and 0 bases, in that order; junction bases with no gene match: 6. For the CDR3, the DNA is TGTGCCAGCAGCGTCCCAGCGGGGTCTAGCACAGATACGCAGTATTTT. It is translated as CASSVPAGSSTDTQYF.

The chain joins TRBV6-5 to TRBJ1-2; 7 nucleotides line up with TRBD1. CDR1 MNHEY and CDR2 SVGAGI come from the germline V gene. The trim removed 0 bases at V and 14 bases at J, leaving 9 bases unmatched. This CDR3 is 13 amino acids long. CDR3 sequence (DNA): TGTGCCAGCAGTTACTCGAGACAGGGAAGTCAAACCTTC. Amino acid sequence: CASSYSRQGSQTF.

This clone counts as medium-sized (0.01 to 0.1%). This chain joins TRBV5-1 and TRBJ1-1, with D uncertain. V lost 0 bases to trimming and J lost 0 bases, with 6 bases between them. The CDR3 sequence is 14 residues long. Looked up from germline, CDR1 is SGHRS and CDR2 is YFSETQ. CDR3: CASSLDQVNTEAFF. CDR3 in DNA: TGCGCCAGCAGCTTGGACCAGGTGAACACTGAAGCTTTCTTT.

Comment on this clone: The junction and the germline gene differ at one end; a read error may be behind it. The chain employs TRBV30 and TRBJ1-4; a weak D match, TRBD1 (5 bases). Per the germline V gene, CDR1 is GTSNPN and CDR2 is SVGIG (reference sequence). The CDR3 has 13 amino acids. As DNA, the CDR3 is TGTGCCTGGAGTTACAGGCAAAATGAGAAACTGTTTTTT. Protein sequence: CAWSYRQNEKLFF.

This sequence joins TRBV4-1 and TRBJ1-1; D gene unclear. Deletions cut 4 bases from V and 1 base from J, with 10 bases between. The CDR3 covers 14 residues. The germline gives CDR1 MGHRA, CDR2 YSYEKL. CDR3 nucleotides: TGCGCCAGCAGCCGAGACGGATGGAACACTGAAGCTTTCTTT. This translates into CASSRDGWNTEAFF.